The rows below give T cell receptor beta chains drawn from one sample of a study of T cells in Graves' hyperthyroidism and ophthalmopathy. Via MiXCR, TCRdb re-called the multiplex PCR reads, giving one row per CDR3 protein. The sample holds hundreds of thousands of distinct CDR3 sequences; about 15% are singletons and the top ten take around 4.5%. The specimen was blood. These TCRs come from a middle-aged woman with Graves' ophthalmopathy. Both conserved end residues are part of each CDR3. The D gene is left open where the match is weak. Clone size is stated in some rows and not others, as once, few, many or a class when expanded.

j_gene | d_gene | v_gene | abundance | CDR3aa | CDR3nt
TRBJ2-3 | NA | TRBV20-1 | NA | CSAGPTEIRHTDTQYF | TGCAGTGCTGGACCGACGGAAATACGACACACAGATACGCAGTATTTT
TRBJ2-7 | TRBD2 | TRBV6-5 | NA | CASSYSPGTSADYEQYF | TGTGCCAGCAGTTACTCCCCGGGGACTAGCGCGGACTACGAGCAGTACTTC
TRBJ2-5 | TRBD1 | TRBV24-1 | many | CATSDWDSQETQYF | TGTGCCACCAGTGACTGGGACAGTCAAGAGACCCAGTACTTC
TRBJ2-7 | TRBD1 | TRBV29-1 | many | CSVGQGTGFSYEQYF | TGCAGCGTTGGACAGGGTACCGGTTTCTCCTACGAGCAGTACTTC
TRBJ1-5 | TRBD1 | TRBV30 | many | CAWSRGQGNQPQHF | TGTGCCTGGAGTCGTGGACAGGGGAATCAGCCCCAGCATTTT
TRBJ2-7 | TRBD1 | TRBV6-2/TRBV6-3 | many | CASSYYGQGYEQYF | TGTGCCAGCAGTTACTACGGACAGGGCTACGAGCAGTACTTC
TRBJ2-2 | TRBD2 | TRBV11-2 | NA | CASSPELAGANTGELFF | TGTGCCAGCAGCCCAGAACTAGCGGGGGCGAACACCGGGGAGCTGTTTTTT
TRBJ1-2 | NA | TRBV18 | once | CASSPRTENYGYTF | TGTGCCAGCTCACCAAGGACAGAAAACTATGGCTACACCTTC
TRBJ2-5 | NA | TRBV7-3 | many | CASSPTPRETQYF | TGTGCCAGCAGCCCGACCCCTCGGGAGACCCAGTACTTC
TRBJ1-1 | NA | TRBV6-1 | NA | CASRKDGADTEAFF | TGTGCCAGCAGGAAAGACGGGGCTGACACTGAAGCTTTCTTT
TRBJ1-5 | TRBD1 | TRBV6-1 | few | CASSDGTGYSNQPQHF | TGTGCCAGCAGTGACGGGACAGGATATAGCAATCAGCCCCAGCATTTT
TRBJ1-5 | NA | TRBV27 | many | CASSLTSGPQHF | TGTGCCAGCAGTCTAACCTCTGGACCCCAGCATTTT
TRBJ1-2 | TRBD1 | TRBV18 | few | CASSPLAGTGMSPPYGYTF | TGTGCCAGCTCACCTTTGGCTGGGACAGGGATGTCGCCTCCCTATGGCTACACCTTC
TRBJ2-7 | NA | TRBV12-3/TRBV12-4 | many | CASRRTLRDSSYEQYF | TGTGCCAGCAGGCGAACCCTGCGGGACAGCTCCTACGAGCAGTACTTC
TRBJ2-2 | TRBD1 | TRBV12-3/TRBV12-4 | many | CASSPRQGSNTGELFF | TGTGCCAGCAGTCCCCGACAGGGAAGCAACACCGGGGAGCTGTTTTTT
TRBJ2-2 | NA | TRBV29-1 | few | CSVEDLQGNTGELFF | TGCAGCGTTGAGGATCTACAGGGAAACACCGGGGAGCTGTTTTTT
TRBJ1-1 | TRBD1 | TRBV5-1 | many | CASRGQGGMNTEAFF | TGCGCCAGCAGGGGACAGGGGGGCATGAACACTGAAGCTTTCTTT
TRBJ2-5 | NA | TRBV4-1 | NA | CASSAQVTQETQYF | TGCGCCAGCAGCGCACAGGTCACGCAAGAGACCCAGTACTTC
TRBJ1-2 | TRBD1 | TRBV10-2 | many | CASRTGEAYGYTF | TGCGCCAGCCGGACAGGGGAGGCCTATGGCTACACCTTC
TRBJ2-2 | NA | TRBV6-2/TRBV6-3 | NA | CASSSSGAVYIGELFF | TGTGCCAGCAGTTCGTCGGGGGCGGTTTACATCGGGGAGCTGTTTTTT
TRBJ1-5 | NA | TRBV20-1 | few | CSARGAGSSDQPQHF | TGCAGTGCTAGGGGGGCAGGGTCTAGCGATCAGCCCCAGCATTTT
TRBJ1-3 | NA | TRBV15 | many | CATSRGDGNTIYF | TGTGCCACCAGCAGAGGGGATGGAAACACCATATATTTT
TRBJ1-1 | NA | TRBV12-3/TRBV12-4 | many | CASSLVTGSTEAFF | TGTGCCAGCAGTTTAGTCACAGGTAGCACTGAAGCTTTCTTT
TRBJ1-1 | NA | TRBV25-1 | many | CASTTNRGTEAFF | TGTGCCAGCACCACCAATAGGGGAACTGAAGCTTTCTTT
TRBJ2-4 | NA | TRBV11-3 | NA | CASSLDLGGLIAKNIQYF | TGTGCCAGCAGCTTAGATCTAGGGGGTTTGATAGCCAAAAACATTCAGTACTTC
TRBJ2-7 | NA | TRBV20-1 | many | CSAILAEGLSDEQYF | TGCAGTGCTATATTAGCGGAAGGGCTTTCTGACGAGCAGTACTTC
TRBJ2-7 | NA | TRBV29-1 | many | CSVAIQGKMNEQYF | TGCAGCGTAGCCATACAGGGAAAGATGAACGAGCAGTACTTC
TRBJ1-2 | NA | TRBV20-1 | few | CSARVVRGVGYGYTF | TGCAGTGCTAGAGTGGTGAGGGGGGTCGGCTATGGCTACACCTTC
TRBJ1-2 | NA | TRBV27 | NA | CASSTRGYGYTF | TGTGCCAGCAGCACGCGGGGCTATGGCTACACCTTC
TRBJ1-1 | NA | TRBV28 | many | CASSFGGLMNTEAFF | TGTGCCAGCAGTTTCGGAGGACTGATGAACACTGAAGCTTTCTTT
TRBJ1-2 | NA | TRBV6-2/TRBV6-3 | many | CASSLAGGNNYGYTF | TGTGCCAGCAGTTTGGCAGGCGGTAATAACTATGGCTACACCTTC
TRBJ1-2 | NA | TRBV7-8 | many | CASSPQAGTNYGYTF | TGTGCCAGCAGCCCCCAGGCCGGGACAAACTATGGCTACACCTTC
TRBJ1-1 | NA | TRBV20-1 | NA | CSALNRLDTEAFF | TGCAGTGCTTTAAACAGGCTTGACACTGAAGCTTTCTTT
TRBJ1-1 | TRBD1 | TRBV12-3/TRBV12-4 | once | CASSPDRGSGTEAFF | TGTGCCAGCAGTCCGGACAGGGGATCTGGCACTGAAGCTTTCTTT
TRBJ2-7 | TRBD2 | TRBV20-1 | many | CSALGEREGEQYF | TGCAGTGCCTTAGGGGAGCGGGAGGGTGAGCAGTACTTC
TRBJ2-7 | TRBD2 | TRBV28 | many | CASRQGLAGGPGEQYF | TGTGCCAGCAGACAGGGACTAGCGGGAGGGCCGGGGGAGCAGTACTTC
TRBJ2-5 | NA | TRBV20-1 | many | CSATLAMARETQYF | TGCAGTGCTACCCTAGCAATGGCCAGGGAGACCCAGTACTTC
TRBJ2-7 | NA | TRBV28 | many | CASRLEQGAYEQYF | TGTGCCAGCCGTCTGGAACAGGGAGCCTACGAGCAGTACTTC
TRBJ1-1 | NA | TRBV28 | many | CASSLPGTLNTEAFF | TGTGCCAGCAGTTTACCTGGGACCTTGAACACTGAAGCTTTCTTT
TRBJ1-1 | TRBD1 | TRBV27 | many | CASSLGQGVVTEAFF | TGTGCCAGCAGCCTCGGACAGGGGGTGGTCACTGAAGCTTTCTTT
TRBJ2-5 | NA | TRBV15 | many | CATSRDWSETQYF | TGTGCCACCAGCAGAGATTGGTCGGAGACCCAGTACTTC
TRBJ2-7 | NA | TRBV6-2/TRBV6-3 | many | CASGRELINEQYF | TGTGCCAGCGGCAGGGAGTTGATTAACGAGCAGTACTTC
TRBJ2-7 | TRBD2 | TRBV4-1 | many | CASSHLWGGKGYEQYF | TGCGCCAGCAGCCATCTCTGGGGAGGGAAAGGCTACGAGCAGTACTTC
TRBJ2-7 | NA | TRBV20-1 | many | CSATRGTGKTGQYF | TGCAGTGCTACACGTGGCACGGGAAAAACCGGGCAGTACTTC
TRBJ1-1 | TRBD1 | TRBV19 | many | CASTSIEGGQLEAFF | TGTGCCAGTACCAGTATAGAAGGGGGACAGCTTGAAGCTTTCTTT
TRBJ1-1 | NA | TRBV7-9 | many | CASSSGPPSGFF | TGTGCCAGCAGCTCGGGTCCTCCGAGCGGTTTCTTT
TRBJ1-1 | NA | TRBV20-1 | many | CSAGQGWGEAFF | TGCAGTGCGGGGCAGGGATGGGGTGAAGCTTTCTTT
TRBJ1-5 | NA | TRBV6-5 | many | CASSYSSGTNQPQHF | TGTGCCAGCAGTTACTCGTCGGGGACCAATCAGCCCCAGCATTTT
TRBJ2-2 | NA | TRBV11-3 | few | CASSERITTGELFF | TGTGCCAGCAGCGAACGGATTACCACCGGGGAGCTGTTTTTT
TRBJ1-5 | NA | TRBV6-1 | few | CASSAIPRGLGNQPQHF | TGTGCCAGCAGTGCCATTCCCCGGGGCTTGGGGAATCAGCCCCAGCATTTT
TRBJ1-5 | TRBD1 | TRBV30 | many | CAWTEGQGIYQPQHF | TGTGCCTGGACCGAAGGACAGGGAATATATCAGCCCCAGCATTTT
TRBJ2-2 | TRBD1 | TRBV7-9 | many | CANPRQGVNTGELFF | TGTGCCAACCCCCGACAGGGGGTAAACACCGGGGAGCTGTTTTTT
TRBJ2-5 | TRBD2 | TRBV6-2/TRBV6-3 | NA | CASSYLNPRLAGGELGRETQYF | TGTGCCAGCAGTTACCTTAATCCTAGACTAGCGGGAGGGGAGTTAGGTCGGGAGACCCAGTACTTC
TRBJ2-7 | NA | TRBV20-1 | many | CSATPLGFVSYEQYF | TGCAGTGCTACTCCTTTGGGATTCGTTTCCTACGAGCAGTACTTC